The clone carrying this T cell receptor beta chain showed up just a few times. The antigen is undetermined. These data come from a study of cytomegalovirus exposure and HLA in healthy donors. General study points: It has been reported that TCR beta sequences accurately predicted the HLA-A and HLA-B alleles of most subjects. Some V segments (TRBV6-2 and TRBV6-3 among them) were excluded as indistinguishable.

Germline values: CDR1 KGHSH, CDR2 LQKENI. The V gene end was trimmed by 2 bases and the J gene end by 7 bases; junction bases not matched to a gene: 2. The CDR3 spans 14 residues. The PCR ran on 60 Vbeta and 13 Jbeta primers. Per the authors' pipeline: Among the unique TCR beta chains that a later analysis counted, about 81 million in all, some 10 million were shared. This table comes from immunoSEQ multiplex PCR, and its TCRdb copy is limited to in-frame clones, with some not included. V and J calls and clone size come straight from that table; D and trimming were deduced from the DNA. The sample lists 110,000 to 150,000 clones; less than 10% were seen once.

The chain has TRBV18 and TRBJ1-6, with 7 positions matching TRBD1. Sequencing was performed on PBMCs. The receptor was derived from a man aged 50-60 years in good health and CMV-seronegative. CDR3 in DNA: TGTGCCAGCTCACCATTACAGGGGAATTCACCCCTCCACTTT. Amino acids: CASSPLQGNSPLHF.